Listed below are T cell receptor beta chains from one sample, sequenced in a study of blood T cell repertoires in COVID-19. Using immunoSEQ multiplex PCR, the repertoire was profiled, and TCRdb retains in-frame clones only, with some absent. The profile shows roughly 160,000 clones, 80% to 85% of them singletons. Sequenced sample: PBMCs or T cells enriched from blood (not recorded which). The receptors derive from a woman aged 55-75 years who had recovered from COVID-19. CDR3s leave out the opening cysteine and the closing phenylalanine or tryptophan.

CDR3 | J | V
ASRRTGSGNTIY | TRBJ1-3 | TRBV28
AISEFVGPSQSEQF | TRBJ2-1 | TRBV10-3
ASSLTGDVNQPQH | TRBJ1-5 | TRBV6-6
ASRFTGGRTGELF | TRBJ2-2 | TRBV6-5
ASSLEQRDSGNTIY | TRBJ1-3 | TRBV7-8
ASSVTQGTYGYT | TRBJ1-2 | TRBV7-9
ATRLYSNQPQH | TRBJ1-5 | TRBV24-1
ASSLQGGNTEAF | TRBJ1-1 | TRBV5-1
ASSLGRGRVYGYT | TRBJ1-2 | TRBV7-2
ASSLGASEYNEAF | TRBJ1-1 | TRBV3-1/TRBV3-2
ASSLVPSGAYEQY | TRBJ2-7 | TRBV7-2
ASTPGLEGEKLF | TRBJ1-4 | TRBV25-1
ASSEPSRGQNSPLH | TRBJ1-6 | TRBV5-4
ASSLRQGWQY | TRBJ2-7 | TRBV28
ASSLSGTSGFTDTQY | TRBJ2-3 | TRBV5-1
ASGLAYNEQF | TRBJ2-1 | TRBV10-2
ASSPSLAVTTDTQY | TRBJ2-3 | TRBV28
AWSAQFSEQY | TRBJ2-7 | TRBV30
ASSLEAGGVTDTQY | TRBJ2-3 | TRBV7-9
ASSSGTGGNEQF | TRBJ2-1 | TRBV5-1
ASSPVGQGISNEKLF | TRBJ1-4 | TRBV27
ASHQDMMGYT | TRBJ1-2 | TRBV6-5
ASSARGSGTEAF | TRBJ1-1 | TRBV7-3
ASSLAGQGAGEQY | TRBJ2-7 | TRBV5-1
ASSSGHRTGQY | TRBJ2-7 | TRBV5-1
ATSRAGTPSNEQF | TRBJ2-1 | TRBV15
ASSYSSDSWEKLF | TRBJ1-4 | TRBV6-5